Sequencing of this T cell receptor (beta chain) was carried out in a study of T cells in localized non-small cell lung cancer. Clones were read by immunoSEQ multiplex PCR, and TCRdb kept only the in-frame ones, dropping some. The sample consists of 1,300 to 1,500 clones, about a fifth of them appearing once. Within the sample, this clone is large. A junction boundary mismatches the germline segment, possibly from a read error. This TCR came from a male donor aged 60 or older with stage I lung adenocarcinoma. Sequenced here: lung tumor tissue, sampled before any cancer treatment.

CDR3 residues: CASSDSAVRSGNTIYF. The CDR3 DNA is TGTGCCAGCAGTGACTCGGCAGTCCGGTCTGGAAACACCATATATTTT. This sequence joins TRBV6-8 and TRBJ1-3; no clear D. This CDR3 spans 16 amino acids. Per the germline V gene, CDR1 is MNHGY and CDR2 is SAAAGT.